This TCR beta chain was captured in a study of cytomegalovirus exposure and HLA in healthy donors. Vbeta (60) and Jbeta (13) primers were used in the PCR. The repertoire was sequenced with immunoSEQ multiplex PCR; TCRdb's copy has only in-frame clones and lacks some. The sample contains tens of thousands of clones, more than 70% of which appear only once. Per germline, CDR1 LGHNA and CDR2 YNFKEQ. V was pared by 0 bases and J by 0 bases, with 17 bases between. The CDR3 loop spans 18 amino acids. This chain joins TRBV4-2 and TRBJ1-2; D gene ambiguous. The specimen was PBMCs. This clonotype was obtained from a man aged 40-49 years in good health and CMV-seronegative. CDR3 in amino acids: CASSQDINLSRTNYGYTF. The CDR3 coding sequence is TGTGCCAGCAGCCAAGATATAAACCTTTCGAGAACTAACTATGGCTACACCTTC.